This is a list of T cell receptor beta chains from one sample in a study of T-cell reconstitution after alpha-beta-depleted transplantation in children. TCRdb passed the PCR reads through MiXCR, listing each CDR3 protein once. The sample has hundreds of thousands of distinct CDR3 sequences; approximately 17% are singletons. Sequences were derived from PBMCs from the stem cell graft donor, sampled from the stem cell graft. The receptors were sampled from a human donor who donated a stem cell graft to a child with acute myeloid leukemia. Both conserved end residues are part of each CDR3.

>13|TRBJ1-1|TRBV3-1
CASSQDRARYAFF
>15|TRBJ2-2|TRBV20-1
CSARGSGANTGELFF
>14|TRBJ1-6|TRBV7-2
CASSLNRVRSPLHF
>12|TRBJ1-2|TRBV29-1
CSVEDAHYGYTF
>12|TRBJ1-2|TRBV10-2
CAGFRSNYGYTF
>11|TRBJ2-1|TRBV20-1
CSARDDREQFF
>16|TRBJ1-1|TRBV7-2
CASSRHRGQMNTEAFF
>18|TRBJ2-1|TRBV20-1
CSARDFRGGGPFYNEQFF
>13|TRBJ2-7|TRBV24-1
CATSESNREEQYF
>13|TRBJ1-1|TRBV25-1
CASKEGANTEAFF
>15|TRBJ2-3|TRBV20-1
CSADGLAELTDTQYF
>15|TRBJ2-5|TRBV28
CASSTRQGALETQYF
>14|TRBJ1-2|TRBV7-2
CASSLATGSNGYTF
>14|TRBJ2-5|TRBV5-5
CASIRDTTLETQYF
>16|TRBJ2-7|TRBV7-9
CASSLAYSAGGTEQYF
>15|TRBJ1-6|TRBV25-1
CASSEYRQGRSPLHF
>14|TRBJ2-7|TRBV29-1
CSVGGAEPFLGQYF
>15|TRBJ2-1|TRBV29-1
CSPFYAGAIYNEQFF
>15|TRBJ2-1|TRBV12-3/TRBV12-4
CASSQTSGGGNEQFF
>15|TRBJ1-2|TRBV20-1
CSAPRQGASYYGYTF
>18|TRBJ1-2|TRBV9
CASSVAQGPTGIGYGYTF
>16|TRBJ1-5|TRBV2
CASSDGTGYSNQPQHF
>16|TRBJ2-3|TRBV12-3/TRBV12-4
CASSPETGPSTDTQYF
>15|TRBJ1-4|TRBV4-3
CASSQETRTNEKLFF
>14|TRBJ1-6|TRBV27
CASSYAGTSSPLHF
>14|TRBJ1-1|TRBV7-2
CASSSLFSNTEAFF
>14|TRBJ2-7|TRBV7-3
CASSSTGGEDEQYF
>15|TRBJ2-3|TRBV6-1
CASRLKILLTDTQYF
>10|TRBJ2-1|TRBV29-1
CSGMGNEQFF
>12|TRBJ1-1|TRBV6-4
CASSAGGTEAFF
>13|TRBJ2-1|TRBV6-5
CASSYEGGSEQFF
>13|TRBJ1-2|TRBV21-1
CASRAGPHYGYTF
>17|TRBJ1-5|TRBV20-1
CSATSGTLRSPIQPQHF
>16|TRBJ1-1|TRBV12-3/TRBV12-4
CASSFFEGFMNTEAFF
>15|TRBJ1-2|TRBV18
CASSLQDRAHYGYTF
>15|TRBJ2-3|TRBV7-3
CASSPGQGRWDTQYF
>14|TRBJ2-1|TRBV12-3/TRBV12-4
CASSLGGADYEQFF
>15|TRBJ1-6|TRBV5-1
CASSLRIPGNSPLHF
>12|TRBJ1-5|TRBV5-3
CAMSLSGKPQHF
>12|TRBJ2-1|TRBV29-1
CSARPHEREQFF